What follows are 7 T cell receptor beta chains derived from one specimen sequenced in a study of T cell changes during pregnancy in multiple sclerosis. The table came from immunoSEQ multiplex PCR; TCRdb's copy has only in-frame clones and leaves some out. Among tens of thousands of clones listed, over 90% were seen once. The sample was peripheral blood, taken in the third trimester of pregnancy. These receptors all stem from a female donor with multiple sclerosis, enrolled in a pregnancy study.

The gene calls are TRBV7-2 and TRBJ2-1, with 9 bases matching TRBD2. V trimming: 1 base; J trimming: 7 bases; junction bases outside the gene matches: 5. This CDR3 has 15 amino acids. CDR1 is SGHTA and CDR2 is FQGNSA in the germline V gene. CDR3 sequence: CASSLGTSAGNEQFF. In DNA, the CDR3 is TGTGCCAGCAGCTTAGGGACTAGCGCGGGGAATGAGCAGTTCTTC.

This clone was found once. This chain uses TRBV11-1 with TRBJ2-7; 7 nucleotides agree with TRBD1. This CDR3 contains 12 residues. The germline CDR1 and CDR2 sequences are SGHAT and FQDESV (reference sequence). The J segment lost 5 bases and the V segment lost 5 bases, leaving 3 bases of the junction unmatched. The CDR3 protein is CASSGTVDEQYF. In DNA form, the CDR3 reads TGTGCCAGCAGCGGGACAGTCGACGAGCAGTACTTC.

V gene TRBV12-5 combines with J gene TRBJ2-1; 9 positions match TRBD1. The CDR3 has 15 amino acids. In germline, CDR1 is LGHNT, CDR2 FRNRAP. J gave up 3 bases and V 1 base, and 1 base lay outside the gene matches. CDR3 bases: TGTGCTAGTGGTTTGGGGACAGGGGTCTACAATGAGCAGTTCTTC. Amino acid sequence: CASGLGTGVYNEQFF.

The chain joins TRBV27 to TRBJ2-1, with D uncertain. Trimming removed 2 bases from V and 2 bases from J, with 7 bases in between. Germline-derived CDR1 and CDR2 are MNHEY and SMNVEV (reference sequence). The CDR3 is 14 amino acids. The DNA of the CDR3 is TGTGCCAGCAGTTTACCGGGTACCTACAATGAGCAGTTCTTC. It is translated as CASSLPGTYNEQFF.

The count of this clone is one. This chain joins TRBV6-1 and TRBJ1-5, with 7 bases aligning to TRBD1. Germline assignment: CDR1 MNHNS and CDR2 SASEGT. V lost 6 bases to trimming and J lost 3 bases; unmatched junction nucleotides: 8. The CDR3 extends over 15 amino acids. In DNA, the CDR3 is TGTGCCAGCAGCGAGGGGGCGGGCGACAATCAGCCCCAGCATTTT. Residues: CASSEGAGDNQPQHF.

The chain joins TRBV27 to TRBJ2-3; D is undetermined. The germline V and J ends were trimmed by 3 bases and 13 bases, with 11 bases remaining between them. This CDR3 has 11 amino acids. CDR1 and CDR2 from the germline V gene are MNHEY and SMNVEV (reference sequence). The CDR3 nucleotides read TGTGCCAGCAGTTTCCAAGCCGAAGAGTATTTT. Translating it yields CASSFQAEEYF.

The chain combines TRBV2 with TRBJ2-7, with D possibly being TRBD2 (6 bases). The length of the CDR3 is 14 residues. Trimming stripped 8 bases from V and 0 bases from J, with 14 bases between. The germline CDR1 and CDR2 sequences are SNHLY and FYNNEI. CDR3 in amino acids: CASGLSGVSYEQYF. The CDR3, as DNA: TGTGCCAGCGGGCTTTCGGGGGTCTCCTACGAGCAGTACTTC.